These 19 T cell receptor beta chains originate from one sample sequenced in a study of CD8 T cells in Susac syndrome. RNA, at about 0.45 to 1 ug, was reverse transcribed with random hexamers. TCRdb reanalysed the immunoSEQ multiplex PCR reads using MiXCR and keeps one entry per CDR3 protein. Found here are about 100,000 distinct CDR3 sequences, 95% of them singletons; the top ten hold around 0.3%. The specimen was CD8+ T cells from PBMCs. The receptors come from a human donor with Susac syndrome.

This chain links TRBV27 with TRBJ1-2; TRBD1 matches 11 bases. The CDR3 runs to 16 residues. In germline, CDR1 is MNHEY, CDR2 SMNVEV (reference sequence). V was clipped by 6 bases and J by 7 bases; unmatched bases: 13. The CDR3 DNA follows: TGTGCCAGCAGCGAAGAAGCCCGGACAGGGGGCGCTGGCTACACCTTC. It translates to CASSEEARTGGAGYTF.

This chain links TRBV2 with TRBJ2-2; D unresolved. The CDR3 is 11 residues long. CDR1 and CDR2 from the germline V gene are SNHLY and FYNNEI. Trimming cost V 8 bases and J 6 bases, with 7 bases left between them. For the CDR3, the DNA is TGTGCCAGCCATGGAGCCGGGGAGCTGTTTTTT. This codes for CASHGAGELFF.

The chain employs TRBV14 and TRBJ1-1, with TRBD1 matching over 7 bases. Per the germline V gene, CDR1 is SGHDN and CDR2 is FVKESK. The CDR3 length is 11 residues. The trim removed 3 bases at V and 9 bases at J, leaving 1 base unmatched. The CDR3 DNA follows: TGTGCCAGCAGCCAGGGACAGAAAGCTTTCTTT. It is translated as CASSQGQKAFF.

The V call is TRBV2, the J call TRBJ2-3; tentatively, D is TRBD2 (5 bases). Germline V gives CDR1 SNHLY, CDR2 FYNNEI. The V end was cut by 7 bases, the J end by 6 bases, with 14 bases between. The CDR3 is 13 amino acids. CDR3 sequence: CASKDFISDTQYF. CDR3 DNA sequence: TGTGCCAGCAAGGACTTCATATCCGATACGCAGTATTTT.

This chain links TRBV6-6 with TRBJ1-5; the D is unclear. CDR1 is MNHNY and CDR2 is SVGAGI in the germline V gene (reference sequence). Trimming stripped 8 bases from V and 3 bases from J, with 11 bases between. The CDR3 covers 13 residues. CDR3 protein: CASWQRYNQPQHF. Here the CDR3 DNA reads TGTGCCAGCTGGCAACGGTACAATCAGCCCCAGCATTTT.

The V and J genes are TRBV29-1 and TRBJ1-2, with D maybe TRBD1 (6 bases). The V gene's germline CDR1 is SQVTM and CDR2 ANQGSEA. The CDR3 has 12 residues. Trimming cost V 6 bases and J 4 bases, with 12 bases left between them. The CDR3 nucleotides read TGCAGCGTATACAGGGTAACCTATGGCTACACCTTC. It specifies CSVYRVTYGYTF.

The chain joins TRBV29-1 to TRBJ2-1, with D possibly being TRBD1 or TRBD2 (5 bases each). Trimming removed 8 bases from V and 7 bases from J, with 18 bases in between. This CDR3 has 13 residues. Per the germline V gene, CDR1 is SQVTM and CDR2 is ANQGSEA. The CDR3 DNA sequence: TGCAGCCTGTCTCCGATAGGGGAGAATGAGCAGTTCTTC. This gives the protein CSLSPIGENEQFF.

The genes are TRBV12-3 or TRBV12-4 and TRBJ2-5; TRBD2 is a possible D gene (5 bases). This CDR3 is built from 16 residues. V was clipped by 2 bases and J by 0 bases, with 13 bases between them. CDR3 coding DNA: TGTGCCAGCAGTTTACGGGGTCAGGATTACCAAGAGACCCAGTACTTC. Protein: CASSLRGQDYQETQYF.

The chain recombines TRBV7-2 with TRBJ2-1; TRBD2 matches at 7 bases. CDR1 SGHTA and CDR2 FQGNSA come from the germline V gene. The CDR3 is made up of 15 amino acids. The trim removed 4 bases at V and 7 bases at J, leaving 10 bases unmatched. CDR3 sequence: CASSSPRLAWNEQFF. CDR3 coding DNA: TGTGCCAGCAGCTCGCCCCGACTAGCTTGGAATGAGCAGTTCTTC.

This chain links TRBV5-1 with TRBJ2-1, with D tentatively TRBD1 or TRBD2 (6 bases each). The CDR3 has 13 amino acids. Germline V CDR1 and CDR2: SGHRS, YFSETQ. Trimming pared 4 bases from V and 9 bases from J, leaving 14 bases between. CDR3 loop: CASSVGPGAEQFF. DNA of the CDR3: TGCGCCAGCAGCGTGGGACCGGGGGCTGAGCAGTTCTTC.

The V call is TRBV14, the J call TRBJ2-1, with TRBD2 matching 10 bases. CDR1 is SGHDN and CDR2 is FVKESK in the germline V gene. This CDR3 is 15 amino acids long. V shed 7 bases, J shed 8 bases, and the junction held 11 bases outside the gene matches. DNA for the CDR3: TGTGCCAGCAAAGAGCGGGGGGGACGATCGGATGAGCAGTTCTTC. Its translation is CASKERGGRSDEQFF. The full variable domain, in which reference TRBV14 and TRBJ2-1 provide the parts outside the CDR3, is EAGVTQFPSHSVIEKGQTVTLRCDPISGHDNLYWYRRVMGKEIKFLLHFVKESKQDESGMPNNRFLAERTGGTYSTLKVQPAELEDSGVYFCASKERGGRSDEQFFGPGTRLTVL.

The CDR3: CASSPQGEYIQYF. The CDR3 coding sequence is TGTGCCAGCAGTCCACAGGGGGAGTACATTCAGTACTTC. The V and J genes are TRBV6-5 and TRBJ2-4; 8 positions agree with TRBD1. V lost 5 bases and J lost 8; bases outside the gene matches: 5. The CDR3 is 13 residues long. Germline loops: CDR1 MNHEY, CDR2 SVGAGI.

V usage is TRBV16 and J usage is TRBJ1-2; TRBD1 aligns across 7 bases. Germline CDR1 and CDR2: KGHSY and FQNENV. The CDR3 spans 14 residues. The V and J ends lost 3 bases and 3 bases, in that order; junction bases with no gene match: 4. Here the CDR3 reads CASSQGQSYYGYTF. The CDR3 coding sequence is TGTGCCAGCAGCCAGGGACAGTCGTACTATGGCTACACCTTC. Filled out from reference TRBV16 and TRBJ1-2, the complete variable domain reads GEEVAQTPKHLVRGEGQKAKLYCAPIKGHSYVFWYQQVLKNEFKFLISFQNENVFDETGMPKERFSAKCLPNSPCSLEIQATKLEDSAVYFCASSQGQSYYGYTFGSGTRLTVV.

The chain combines TRBV7-9 with TRBJ2-1; D call uncertain. The V gene lost 5 bases and the J gene lost 2 bases, with 7 bases spanning the gap. This CDR3 is built from 13 residues. Germline lookup yields CDR1 SEHNR and CDR2 FQNEAQ (reference sequence). CDR3 residues: CASSPAPYNEQFF. The CDR3 coding sequence is TGTGCCAGCAGCCCGGCCCCCTACAATGAGCAGTTCTTC.

The V gene is TRBV13, the J gene TRBJ2-5, with D perhaps matching TRBD2 (6 bases). V lost 4 bases and J 2 bases, leaving 17 bases between the germline ends. Germline-derived CDR1 and CDR2 are PRHDT and FYEKMQ (reference sequence). The CDR3 is 16 residues long. The CDR3 loop is CASSSREAGTQETQYF. Here the CDR3 DNA reads TGTGCCAGCAGCTCCCGAGAGGCGGGAACACAAGAGACCCAGTACTTC.

V gene TRBV19 combines with J gene TRBJ2-1; TRBD1 agrees at 7 bases. Looked up from germline, CDR1 is LNHDA and CDR2 is SQIVND (reference sequence). The length of the CDR3 is 16 residues. After removal of 4 bases from V and 2 bases from J, the junction contained 8 bases not matched to a gene. CDR3: CASSNSGTAPYNEQFF. The CDR3 nucleotides are TGTGCCAGTAGTAATTCCGGGACAGCCCCCTACAATGAGCAGTTCTTC.

This clonotype was seen only a few times. CDR3 sequence (DNA): TGCAGCGTTGGGACGGTTTTGTCCTACAATGAGCAGTTCTTC. Protein sequence: CSVGTVLSYNEQFF. The chain combines TRBV29-1 with TRBJ2-1, with no clear D. Germline V gives CDR1 SQVTM, CDR2 ANQGSEA. V was trimmed by 4 bases and J by 1 base, leaving 11 bases between them. The CDR3 loop spans 14 amino acids.

The chain links TRBV6-5 to TRBJ2-4, with D tentatively TRBD1 (6 bases). Trimming took off 6 bases at V and 0 bases at J, with 12 bases between the two ends. Germline V CDR1 and CDR2: MNHEY, SVGAGI. The CDR3 spans 15 residues. Written as DNA, the CDR3 is TGTGCCAGCAGCCCCGGGACACTAGCCAAAAACATTCAGTACTTC. Its translation is CASSPGTLAKNIQYF.

The chain joins TRBV18 to TRBJ2-1; tentative D call: TRBD1 (6 bases). Trimming cost V 6 bases and J 7 bases, with 13 bases left between them. CDR1 and CDR2 from the germline V gene are KGHSH and LQKENI. The CDR3 runs to 13 residues. CDR3 sequence: CASSQFQGNEQFF. DNA for the CDR3: TGTGCCAGCTCCCAGTTTCAGGGGAATGAGCAGTTCTTC.